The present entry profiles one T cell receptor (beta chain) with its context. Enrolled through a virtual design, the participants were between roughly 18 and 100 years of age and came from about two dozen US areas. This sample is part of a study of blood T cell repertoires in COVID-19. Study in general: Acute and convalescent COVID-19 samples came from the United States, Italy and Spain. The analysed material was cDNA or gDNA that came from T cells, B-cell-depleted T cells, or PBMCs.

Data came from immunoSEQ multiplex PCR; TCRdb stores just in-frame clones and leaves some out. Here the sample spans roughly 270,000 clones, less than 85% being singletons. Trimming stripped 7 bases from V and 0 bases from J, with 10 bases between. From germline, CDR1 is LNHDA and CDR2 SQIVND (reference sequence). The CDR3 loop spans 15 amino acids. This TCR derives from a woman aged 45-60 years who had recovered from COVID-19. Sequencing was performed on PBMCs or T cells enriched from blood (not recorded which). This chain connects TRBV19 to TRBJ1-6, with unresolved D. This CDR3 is CASTAKSSYNSPLHF. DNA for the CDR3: TGTGCCAGTACCGCGAAAAGCTCCTATAATTCACCCCTCCACTTT.